The rows below give T cell receptor beta chains drawn from one sample of a study of neurological immune-mediated disorders. TCRdb used MiXCR to reprocess the 5' RACE reads, holding one entry per CDR3 protein. Found here are around 50,000 distinct CDR3 sequences, around 13% of them singletons; the top ten hold under 5%. Sequences were obtained from PBMCs. These TCRs come from a male donor with HTLV-1-associated myelopathy (HAM/TSP). Each CDR3 is given with its conserved first and last residue. The D gene is left open where the match is weak. Only some rows state a clone size, as once, few, many or a class for expanded clones.

v_call: TRBV29-1
cdr3_length: 16
clone_size: many
d_call: TRBD1
j_call: TRBJ1-1
cdr3_nt: TGCAGCTTTAGGGACAGGGACGGAATAGGGAACACTGAAGCTTTCTTT
cdr3_aa: CSFRDRDGIGNTEAFF

v_call: TRBV7-2
cdr3_length: 13
clone_size: many
d_call: NA
j_call: TRBJ1-2
cdr3_nt: TGTGCCAGCAGCCGTCCCGGGTCTTATGGCTACACCTTC
cdr3_aa: CASSRPGSYGYTF

v_call: TRBV5-1
cdr3_length: 14
clone_size: many
d_call: TRBD1
j_call: TRBJ2-7
cdr3_nt: TGCGCCAGCAGCTTAGGGGGCCCGAGCTACGAGCAGTACTTC
cdr3_aa: CASSLGGPSYEQYF

v_call: TRBV5-1
cdr3_length: 12
clone_size: many
d_call: NA
j_call: TRBJ2-1
cdr3_nt: TGCGCCAGCAGCTTGACAGACCGGGAGCAGTTCTTC
cdr3_aa: CASSLTDREQFF

v_call: TRBV12-3/TRBV12-4
cdr3_length: 14
clone_size: many
d_call: NA
j_call: TRBJ1-4
cdr3_nt: TGTGCCAGCAGTTTATCACAGTACGACGAAAAACTGTTTTTT
cdr3_aa: CASSLSQYDEKLFF

v_call: TRBV6-6
cdr3_length: 16
clone_size: NA
d_call: NA
j_call: TRBJ2-7
cdr3_nt: TGTGCCAGCAGTTACGCGCACCTAAGGAGCTCCTACGAGCAGTACTTC
cdr3_aa: CASSYAHLRSSYEQYF

v_call: TRBV29-1
cdr3_length: 12
clone_size: many
d_call: NA
j_call: TRBJ1-1
cdr3_nt: TGCAGCGCCCTTGGCAGGGACACTGAAGCTTTCTTT
cdr3_aa: CSALGRDTEAFF

v_call: TRBV6-1
cdr3_length: 14
clone_size: many
d_call: NA
j_call: TRBJ2-7
cdr3_nt: TGTGCCAGCAGTGAACTGCGCAGCAGGGACGAGCAGTACTTC
cdr3_aa: CASSELRSRDEQYF

v_call: TRBV29-1
cdr3_length: 14
clone_size: many
d_call: NA
j_call: TRBJ2-3
cdr3_nt: TGCAGCGTCCTAGGGGGGTCTAGCACAGATACGCAGTATTTT
cdr3_aa: CSVLGGSSTDTQYF

v_call: TRBV5-1
cdr3_length: 11
clone_size: NA
d_call: TRBD1
j_call: TRBJ2-3
cdr3_nt: TGCGCCAGCCAGGACAGGGATACGCAGTATTTT
cdr3_aa: CASQDRDTQYF

v_call: TRBV5-5
cdr3_length: 15
clone_size: NA
d_call: TRBD1
j_call: TRBJ1-4
cdr3_nt: TGTGCCAGCAGCTTGGGGCTACCGGGACAGGAAAAACTGTTTTTT
cdr3_aa: CASSLGLPGQEKLFF

v_call: TRBV11-2
cdr3_length: 23
clone_size: many
d_call: TRBD2
j_call: TRBJ2-2
cdr3_nt: TGTGCCAGCAGCTTGCCCCACTGGAATTTTGGGCTAGCGGGGGGTTCGAACACCGGGGAGCTGTTTTTT
cdr3_aa: CASSLPHWNFGLAGGSNTGELFF

v_call: TRBV7-6
cdr3_length: 16
clone_size: many
d_call: NA
j_call: TRBJ1-3
cdr3_nt: TGTGCCAGCAGCTTTATTCCCGCCAACTCTGGAAACACCATATATTTT
cdr3_aa: CASSFIPANSGNTIYF

v_call: TRBV5-6
cdr3_length: 16
clone_size: many
d_call: TRBD2
j_call: TRBJ2-5
cdr3_nt: TGTGCCAGCAGCTTCTTTTGGACTAGCCCCCAAGAGACCCAGTACTTC
cdr3_aa: CASSFFWTSPQETQYF

v_call: TRBV24-1
cdr3_length: 18
clone_size: many
d_call: TRBD1
j_call: TRBJ2-5
cdr3_nt: TGTGCCACCAGTGATCCAAGGGCCGGACAGGTACCCCAAGAGACCCAGTACTTC
cdr3_aa: CATSDPRAGQVPQETQYF

v_call: TRBV18
cdr3_length: 16
clone_size: many
d_call: NA
j_call: TRBJ2-7
cdr3_nt: TGTGCCAGCTCACCATCTTACGCCGGGGGCCCCTACGAGCAGTACTTC
cdr3_aa: CASSPSYAGGPYEQYF

v_call: TRBV5-1
cdr3_length: 14
clone_size: many
d_call: NA
j_call: TRBJ2-5
cdr3_nt: TGCGCCAGCAGCTCCGGGGCCACAGCGGAGACCCAGTACTTC
cdr3_aa: CASSSGATAETQYF

v_call: TRBV20-1
cdr3_length: 18
clone_size: NA
d_call: NA
j_call: TRBJ2-7
cdr3_nt: TGCAGTGCTATCAAAAGCCGGTGCTTATGGGCCCTACTACGCGAGCAGTACTTC
cdr3_aa: CSAIKSRCLWALLREQYF

v_call: TRBV28
cdr3_length: 17
clone_size: NA
d_call: NA
j_call: TRBJ1-6
cdr3_nt: TGTGCCAGCAGTTTGGGCGGGGGTTGGGTTCGGAGTTCACCCCTCCACTTT
cdr3_aa: CASSLGGGWVRSSPLHF

v_call: TRBV5-1
cdr3_length: 12
clone_size: many
d_call: TRBD2
j_call: TRBJ2-7
cdr3_nt: TGCGCCAGCAGCCCCACTAGCGCCGAGCAGTACTTC
cdr3_aa: CASSPTSAEQYF

v_call: TRBV28
cdr3_length: 16
clone_size: once
d_call: TRBD2
j_call: TRBJ2-1
cdr3_nt: TGTGCCAGCAGTTTAGGGCTAGCGGGAGGGCTGGATGAGCAGTTCTTC
cdr3_aa: CASSLGLAGGLDEQFF

v_call: TRBV29-1
cdr3_length: 13
clone_size: many
d_call: TRBD1
j_call: TRBJ1-1
cdr3_nt: TGCAGCGCCTCGGACAGGGGGCTGGGTGAAGCTTTCTTT
cdr3_aa: CSASDRGLGEAFF

v_call: TRBV29-1
cdr3_length: 11
clone_size: many
d_call: TRBD1
j_call: TRBJ2-7
cdr3_nt: TGCAGCGTCGGACAGGCCTACGAGCAGTACTTC
cdr3_aa: CSVGQAYEQYF

v_call: TRBV20-1
cdr3_length: 15
clone_size: many
d_call: NA
j_call: TRBJ2-6
cdr3_nt: TGCAGTGCTAGAGATTCCCTCTCTGGGGCCAACGTCCTGACTTTC
cdr3_aa: CSARDSLSGANVLTF

v_call: TRBV20-1
cdr3_length: 14
clone_size: many
d_call: TRBD2
j_call: TRBJ2-7
cdr3_nt: TGCAGTGCTCTCAGGACTAGCGGTTCCTACGAGCAGTACTTC
cdr3_aa: CSALRTSGSYEQYF

v_call: TRBV5-1
cdr3_length: 15
clone_size: many
d_call: NA
j_call: TRBJ1-5
cdr3_nt: TGCGCCAGCAGCCCCGACAGTTATAGCAATCAGCCCCAGCATTTT
cdr3_aa: CASSPDSYSNQPQHF

v_call: TRBV4-3
cdr3_length: 15
clone_size: many
d_call: NA
j_call: TRBJ1-6
cdr3_nt: TGCGCCAGCAGCCGGGGACGGACAGAATCCTCACCCCTCCACTTT
cdr3_aa: CASSRGRTESSPLHF

v_call: TRBV5-1
cdr3_length: 15
clone_size: NA
d_call: NA
j_call: TRBJ1-5
cdr3_nt: TGCGCCAGCAACACGGCAGGAGGCCCCGGACAGCCCCAGCATTTT
cdr3_aa: CASNTAGGPGQPQHF

v_call: TRBV4-3
cdr3_length: 16
clone_size: many
d_call: NA
j_call: TRBJ2-7
cdr3_nt: TGCGCCAGCAGCCAAGATCTAAATAACAGGGTTTCCGAGCAGTACTTC
cdr3_aa: CASSQDLNNRVSEQYF

v_call: TRBV7-3
cdr3_length: 14
clone_size: NA
d_call: NA
j_call: TRBJ1-1
cdr3_nt: TGTGCCAGCAGCCAACAGGGCCTGAACACTGAAGCTTTCTTT
cdr3_aa: CASSQQGLNTEAFF

v_call: TRBV7-8
cdr3_length: 15
clone_size: many
d_call: TRBD1
j_call: TRBJ1-3
cdr3_nt: TGTGCCAGCAGCATCGGGACAGACTCTGGAAACACCATATATTTT
cdr3_aa: CASSIGTDSGNTIYF

v_call: TRBV4-3
cdr3_length: 12
clone_size: many
d_call: NA
j_call: TRBJ2-6
cdr3_nt: TGCGCCAGCAGCGCGACGTCCGGCGTCCTGACTTTC
cdr3_aa: CASSATSGVLTF

v_call: TRBV12-3/TRBV12-4
cdr3_length: 14
clone_size: many
d_call: NA
j_call: TRBJ1-2
cdr3_nt: TGTGCCAGCAGTTTTAGTCACTCCAACTATGGCTACACCTTC
cdr3_aa: CASSFSHSNYGYTF